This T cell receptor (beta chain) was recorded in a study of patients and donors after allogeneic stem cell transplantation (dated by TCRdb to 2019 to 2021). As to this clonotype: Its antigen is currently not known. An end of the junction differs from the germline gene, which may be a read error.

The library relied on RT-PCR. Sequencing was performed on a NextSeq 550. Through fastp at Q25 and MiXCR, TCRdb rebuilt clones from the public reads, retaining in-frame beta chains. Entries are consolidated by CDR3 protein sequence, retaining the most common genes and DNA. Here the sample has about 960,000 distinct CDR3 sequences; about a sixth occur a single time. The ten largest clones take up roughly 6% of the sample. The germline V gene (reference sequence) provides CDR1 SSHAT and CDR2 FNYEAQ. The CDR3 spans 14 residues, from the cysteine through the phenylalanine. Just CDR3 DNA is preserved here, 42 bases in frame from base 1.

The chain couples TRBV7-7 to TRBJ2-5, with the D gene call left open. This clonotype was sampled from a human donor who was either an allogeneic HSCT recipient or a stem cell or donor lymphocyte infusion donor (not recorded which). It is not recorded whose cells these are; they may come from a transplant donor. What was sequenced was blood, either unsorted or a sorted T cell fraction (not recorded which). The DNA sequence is TGTGCTAGCAGCTTAATAGATCCGAAAGAGACCCAGTACTTC. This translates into CASSLIDPKETQYF.